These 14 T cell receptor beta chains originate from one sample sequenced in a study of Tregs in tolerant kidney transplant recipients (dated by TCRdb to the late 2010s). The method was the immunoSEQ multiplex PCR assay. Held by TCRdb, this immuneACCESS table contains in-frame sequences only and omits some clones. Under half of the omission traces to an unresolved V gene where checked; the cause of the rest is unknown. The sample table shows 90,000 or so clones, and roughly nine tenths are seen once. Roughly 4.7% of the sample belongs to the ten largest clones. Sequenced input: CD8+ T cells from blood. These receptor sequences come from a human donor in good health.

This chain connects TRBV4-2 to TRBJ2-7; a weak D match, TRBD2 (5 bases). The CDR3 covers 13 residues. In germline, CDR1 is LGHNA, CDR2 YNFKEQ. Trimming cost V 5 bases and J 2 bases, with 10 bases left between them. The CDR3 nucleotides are TGTGCCAGCAGCTACGGACTCGCCTACGAGCAGTACTTC. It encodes CASSYGLAYEQYF.

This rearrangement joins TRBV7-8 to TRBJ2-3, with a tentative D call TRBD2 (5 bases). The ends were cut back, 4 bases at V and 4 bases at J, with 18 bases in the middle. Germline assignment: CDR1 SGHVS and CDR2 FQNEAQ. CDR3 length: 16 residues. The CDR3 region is CASSSPLESVPDTQYF. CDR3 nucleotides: TGTGCCAGCAGCTCACCACTAGAATCGGTTCCAGATACGCAGTATTTT.

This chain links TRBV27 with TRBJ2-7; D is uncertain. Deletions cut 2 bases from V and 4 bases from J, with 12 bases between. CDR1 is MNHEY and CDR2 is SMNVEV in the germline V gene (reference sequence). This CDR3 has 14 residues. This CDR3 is CASSLARLSYEQYF. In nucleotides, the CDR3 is TGTGCCAGCAGTTTAGCCAGGCTCTCTTACGAGCAGTACTTC.

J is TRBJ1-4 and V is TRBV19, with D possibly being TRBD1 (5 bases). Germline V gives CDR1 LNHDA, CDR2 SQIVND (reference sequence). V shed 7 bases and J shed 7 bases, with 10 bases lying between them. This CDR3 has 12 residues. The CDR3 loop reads CASNGGGEKLFF. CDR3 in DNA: TGTGCCAGTAATGGGGGAGGTGAAAAACTGTTTTTT.

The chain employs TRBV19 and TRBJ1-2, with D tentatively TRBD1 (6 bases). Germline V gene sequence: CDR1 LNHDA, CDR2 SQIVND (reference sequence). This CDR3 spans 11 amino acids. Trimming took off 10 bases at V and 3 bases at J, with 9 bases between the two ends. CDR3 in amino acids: CAIRGDYGYTF. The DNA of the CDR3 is TGTGCCATTAGGGGGGACTATGGCTACACCTTC.

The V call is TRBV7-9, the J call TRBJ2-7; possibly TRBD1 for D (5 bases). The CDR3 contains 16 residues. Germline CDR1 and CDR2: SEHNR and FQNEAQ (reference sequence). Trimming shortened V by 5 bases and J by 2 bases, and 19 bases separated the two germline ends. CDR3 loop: CASSRTKQGSPYEQYF. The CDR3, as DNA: TGTGCCAGCAGCCGAACAAAGCAGGGATCACCCTACGAGCAGTACTTC.

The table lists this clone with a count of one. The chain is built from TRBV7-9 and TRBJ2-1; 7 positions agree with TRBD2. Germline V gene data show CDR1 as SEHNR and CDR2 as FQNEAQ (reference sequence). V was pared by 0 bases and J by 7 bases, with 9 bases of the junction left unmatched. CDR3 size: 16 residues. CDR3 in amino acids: CASSLASAGEGNEQFF. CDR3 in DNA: TGTGCCAGCAGCTTAGCCTCGGCGGGAGAGGGGAATGAGCAGTTCTTC.

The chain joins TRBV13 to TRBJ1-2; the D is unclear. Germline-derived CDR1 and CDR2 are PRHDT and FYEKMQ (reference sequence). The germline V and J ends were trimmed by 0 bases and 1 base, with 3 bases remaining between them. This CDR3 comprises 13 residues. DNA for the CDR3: TGTGCCAGCAGCTTAGGCGTTAACTATGGCTACACCTTC. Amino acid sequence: CASSLGVNYGYTF.

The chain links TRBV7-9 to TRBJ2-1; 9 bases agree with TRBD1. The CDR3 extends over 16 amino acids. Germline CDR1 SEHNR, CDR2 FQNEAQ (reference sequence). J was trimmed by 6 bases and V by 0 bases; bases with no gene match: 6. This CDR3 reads CASSLARTGEGNEQFF. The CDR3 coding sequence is TGTGCCAGCAGCTTAGCCAGGACAGGGGAGGGCAATGAGCAGTTCTTC.

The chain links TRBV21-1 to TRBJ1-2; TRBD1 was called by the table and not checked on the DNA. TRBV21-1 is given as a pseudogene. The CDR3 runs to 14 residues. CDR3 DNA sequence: TGTGCCAGCACCCTCGGGACAGGCTCCTATGGCTACACCTTC. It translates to CASTLGTGSYGYTF.

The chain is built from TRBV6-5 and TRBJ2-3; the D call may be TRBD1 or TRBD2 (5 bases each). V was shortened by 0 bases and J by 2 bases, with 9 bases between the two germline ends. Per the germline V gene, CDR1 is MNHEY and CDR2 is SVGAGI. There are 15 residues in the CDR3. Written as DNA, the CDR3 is TGTGCCAGCAGTTACTCATACGGGACCACAGATACGCAGTATTTT. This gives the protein CASSYSYGTTDTQYF.

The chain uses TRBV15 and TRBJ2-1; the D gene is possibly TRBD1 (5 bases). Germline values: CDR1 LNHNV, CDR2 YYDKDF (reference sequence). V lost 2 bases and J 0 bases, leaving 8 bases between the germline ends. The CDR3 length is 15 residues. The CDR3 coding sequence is TGTGCCACCAGCAGAACAGGTAGCTCCTACAATGAGCAGTTCTTC. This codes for CATSRTGSSYNEQFF. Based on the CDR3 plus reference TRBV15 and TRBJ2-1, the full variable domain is DAMVIQNPRYQVTQFGKPVTLSCSQTLNHNVMYWYQQKSSQAPKLLFHYYDKDFNNEADTPDNFQSRRPNTSFCFLDIRSPGLGDTAMYLCATSRTGSSYNEQFFGPGTRLTVL.

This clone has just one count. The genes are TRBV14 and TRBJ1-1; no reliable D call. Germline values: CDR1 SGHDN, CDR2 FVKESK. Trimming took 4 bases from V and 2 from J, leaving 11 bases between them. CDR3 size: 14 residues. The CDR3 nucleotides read TGTGCCAGCAGCCTAACGCGGGTTAACACTGAAGCTTTCTTT. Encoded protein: CASSLTRVNTEAFF.

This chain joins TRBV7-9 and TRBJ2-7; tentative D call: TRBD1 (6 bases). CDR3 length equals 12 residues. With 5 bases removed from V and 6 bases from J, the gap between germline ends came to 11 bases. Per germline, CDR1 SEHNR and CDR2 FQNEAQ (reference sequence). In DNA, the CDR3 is TGTGCCAGCAGCGCTACAGGGTCCGAGCAGTACTTC. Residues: CASSATGSEQYF. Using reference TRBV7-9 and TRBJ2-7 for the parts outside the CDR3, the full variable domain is DTGVSQNPRHKITKRGQNVTFRCDPISEHNRLYWYRQTLGQGPEFLTYFQNEAQLEKSRLLSDRFSAERPKGSFSTLEIQRTEQGDSAMYLCASSATGSEQYFGPGTRLTVT.